The rows below give T cell receptor beta chains drawn from one sample of a study of T cells in Graves' hyperthyroidism and ophthalmopathy. Using its own MiXCR run on the multiplex PCR reads, TCRdb lists one record per CDR3 protein. The table shows hundreds of thousands of distinct CDR3 sequences, with over 20% occurring only once. The sequencing sample was made of blood. These receptors came from a woman between 40 and 50 years old with Graves' ophthalmopathy. CDR3s include the opening cysteine and the closing phenylalanine or tryptophan. Fields, in order: V gene, clone size, D gene, J gene, CDR3 DNA, CDR3 protein. The D gene is left open where the match is weak. Clone size appears in some rows only: once, few, many, or a class for an expanded clone.

TRBV12-3/TRBV12-4	many	TRBD2	TRBJ2-5	TGTGCCAGCACTCGTAGGGAGGGCGGGGTCACCCAAGAGACCCAGTACTTC	CASTRREGGVTQETQYF
TRBV20-1	many	-	TRBJ2-4	TGCAGTGCTAGTCTGGCTTTCGGCATTCAGTACTTC	CSASLAFGIQYF
TRBV4-3	-	TRBD1	TRBJ2-2	TGCGCCAGCAGCCAAGTCTCGGGACAGGGGACCGGGGAGCTGTTTTTT	CASSQVSGQGTGELFF
TRBV20-1	few	-	TRBJ2-1	TGCAGTGCTAGAGATGGCAGCAGACCTTTGGGTGGCTACAATGAGCAGTTCTTC	CSARDGSRPLGGYNEQFF
TRBV20-1	once	-	TRBJ2-7	TGCAGTGCTGTATCTAGCCGGGACATAAGAGAGCAGTACTTC	CSAVSSRDIREQYF
TRBV24-1	many	-	TRBJ2-5	TGTGCCACCAGCCCGAGGACAGAGTACCAAGAGACCCAGTACTTC	CATSPRTEYQETQYF
TRBV10-3	many	-	TRBJ2-5	TGTGCCATCAGTGAGTCCGGGCTCAAGGAGACCCAGTACTTC	CAISESGLKETQYF
TRBV11-2	many	TRBD1	TRBJ1-1	TGTGCCAGCAGCTTGACAGGGTTCGCTTTCTTT	CASSLTGFAFF
TRBV2	many	-	TRBJ1-5	TGTGCCAGCAGTGAAGAGGGGGGTTATAGCAATCAGCCCCAGCATTTT	CASSEEGGYSNQPQHF
TRBV25-1	many	-	TRBJ1-3	TGTGCCAGCAGTGACTCTGGAAACACCATATATTTT	CASSDSGNTIYF
TRBV6-1	few	TRBD1	TRBJ1-5	TGTGCCAGCAGTGAAGGGACAGGGGCATCGCCCCAGCATTTT	CASSEGTGASPQHF
TRBV30	many	-	TRBJ1-5	TGTGCCTGGAGTCAACAGGGAGGCAATCAGCCCCAGCATTTT	CAWSQQGGNQPQHF
TRBV30	many	TRBD1	TRBJ2-2	TGTGCCTGGAGTCCCCGGACAGGGGGATCCGGGGAGCTGTTTTTT	CAWSPRTGGSGELFF
TRBV28	many	-	TRBJ2-7	TGTGCCAGCAGTTTGGGGACCTACGAGCAGTACTTC	CASSLGTYEQYF
TRBV6-1	-	-	TRBJ1-1	TGTGCCAGCAGTGAAGGGTTGGAGAGCACTGAAGCTTTCTTT	CASSEGLESTEAFF
TRBV7-8	once	-	TRBJ2-7	TGTGCCAGCAGCTTCGGGGAGCACTACGAGCAGTACTTC	CASSFGEHYEQYF
TRBV6-5	many	-	TRBJ1-1	TGTGCCAGCAGTTACGAGGGGATGACGGGTTCGGCTTTCTTT	CASSYEGMTGSAFF
TRBV6-1	-	-	TRBJ1-1	TGTGCCAGCAGTGATTACGGGCCTAACACTGAAGCTTCCTTT	CASSDYGPNTEASF
TRBV28	few	-	TRBJ1-1	TGTGCCAGTAGTATTTTCGACGGCCAAGGGGCTTTCTTT	CASSIFDGQGAFF
TRBV15	many	TRBD2	TRBJ2-7	TGTGCCACCAGCAGGGCAATTAGCGGGAGGGGTTACGAGCAGTACTTC	CATSRAISGRGYEQYF
TRBV11-2	once	TRBD1	TRBJ2-5	TGTGCCAGCAGCCCTACCTTAATCACAGGGGGCACAGAGACCCAGTACTTC	CASSPTLITGGTETQYF
TRBV20-1	many	-	TRBJ2-5	TGCAGTGCTAGCGGGGGACTGGGGGAGACCCAGTACTTC	CSASGGLGETQYF
TRBV7-9	-	-	TRBJ2-5	TGTGCCAGCACCCGTCTCCGGGACCAGCAAGAGACCCAGTACTTC	CASTRLRDQQETQYF
TRBV6-1	-	TRBD1	TRBJ1-1	TGTGCCAGCAGAACATCGGGACAGGGGGCGGCTTTCTTT	CASRTSGQGAAFF
TRBV6-1	-	-	TRBJ1-1	TGTGCCAGCAGTGAAAACCCCGACAGGGAAGCTTTCTTT	CASSENPDREAFF
TRBV20-1	many	-	TRBJ2-7	TGCAGTGCTAGGAGGTCCAGCTCCTACGAGCAGTACTTC	CSARRSSSYEQYF
TRBV7-9	many	-	TRBJ2-7	TGTGCCAGCAGCTCCCCAAGACGTGAGAGGGGGCAGTACTTC	CASSSPRRERGQYF
TRBV15	-	TRBD2	TRBJ2-7	TGTGCCACAAGCGACTCGCGGGGGGCCTTGGAGCAGTACTTC	CATSDSRGALEQYF
TRBV12-3/TRBV12-4	-	-	TRBJ2-7	TGTGCCAGCAGTCCCGGTGACAGCGAGCAGTACTTC	CASSPGDSEQYF
TRBV28	-	TRBD1	TRBJ1-1	TGTGCCAGCAGTTTAGGGACAGGGGGCGAGGCTTTCTTT	CASSLGTGGEAFF
TRBV29-1	many	TRBD1	TRBJ1-3	TGCAGCGTTGAAGACGCCTCGCCAGGGGGCGCCCGTGCTGGAAACACCATATATTTT	CSVEDASPGGARAGNTIYF
TRBV5-8	many	TRBD1	TRBJ2-7	TGTGCCAGCAGCTTGGATCCCGGGACAGGCACCTACGAGCAGTACTTC	CASSLDPGTGTYEQYF
TRBV13	many	TRBD2	TRBJ2-2	TGTGCCAGCAGCTCATCACTAGCGGCGGGCGGGGAGCTGTTTTTT	CASSSSLAAGGELFF
TRBV6-5	many	-	TRBJ2-5	TGTGCCAGCAGTCTACCGGACTACCAAGAGACCCAGTACTTC	CASSLPDYQETQYF
TRBV4-2	many	-	TRBJ1-5	TGTGCCAGCAGCCAAGGTGGCAATCAGCCCCAGCATTTT	CASSQGGNQPQHF
TRBV6-1	many	-	TRBJ2-3	TGTGCCAGCAGTGAAGTGTACACGCAGTATTTT	CASSEVYTQYF
TRBV6-1	many	-	TRBJ1-5	TGTGCCAGCAGTGAAGGTCAGGGGTTTCAGCCCCAGCATTTT	CASSEGQGFQPQHF
TRBV28	-	TRBD1	TRBJ1-5	TGTGCCAGCAGTTTCCCAGGGGGTTATAGCAATCAGCCCCAGCATTTT	CASSFPGGYSNQPQHF
TRBV16	many	TRBD1	TRBJ1-5	TGTGCCAGCAGCCCACTGGACAGGCTCAATCAGCCCCAGCATTTT	CASSPLDRLNQPQHF
TRBV6-5	many	-	TRBJ2-5	TGTGCCAGCTTCTCCCCGCCCTCGGGTACAACCTGGGCAGAGACCCAGTACTTC	CASFSPPSGTTWAETQYF
TRBV11-2	many	-	TRBJ1-2	TGTGCCAGCAGCCAAACAGGGACCAACTATGGCTACACCTTC	CASSQTGTNYGYTF